The clone carrying this T cell receptor (beta chain) came up a few times. This sample is part of a study of shared clonotypes between healthy human individuals. TCRdb's copy holds only in-frame clones and misses some; the assay was immunoSEQ multiplex PCR. The profile covers approximately 700,000 clones, with around four fifths appearing a single time and more than 1.5% taken by the ten largest. The CDR3 is 15 residues long. V lost 6 bases to trimming and J lost 7 bases; unmatched junction nucleotides: 10. Germline values: CDR1 MNHEY, CDR2 SMNVEV (reference sequence). The TCR was taken from a woman aged 25-40 years in good health. This chain uses TRBV27 with TRBJ2-3; 10 nucleotides line up with TRBD1. Sequenced: memory CD4+ T cells sorted from blood. Subset given: CD45RA-negative fraction. Here the CDR3 DNA reads TGTGCCAGCAGAACGGGACAGGGGAGTCGGAATACGCAGTATTTT. Translating it yields CASRTGQGSRNTQYF.